This entry concerns a single T cell receptor beta chain. In germline, CDR1 is MNHEY, CDR2 SVGAGI. The V gene lost 3 bases and the J gene lost 1 base, with 9 bases spanning the gap. This CDR3 comprises 15 residues. The method was immunoSEQ multiplex PCR; TCRdb's version includes in-frame clones alone and lacks a portion of them. The table includes 130,000 to 150,000 clones, 80% to 95% detected once. These data originate in a study of control samples from healthy donors and cancer patients. Material: blood. The receptor was derived from a man aged 18 to 30 in good health. V gene TRBV6-5 combines with J gene TRBJ2-2, with TRBD2 as a possible D gene (5 bases). The CDR3 loop reads CASSYSGGNTGELFF. In DNA form, the CDR3 reads TGTGCCAGCAGTTATTCTGGAGGGAACACCGGGGAGCTGTTTTTT.